One sample yielded the 24 T cell receptor beta chains listed below, sequenced in a study of somatic mutations in T cells in chronic GVHD. Clones were sequenced by immunoSEQ multiplex PCR, and TCRdb holds only the in-frame ones, with some missing. The data show around 13,000 clones, with about 80% seen just once and about 32% held by the top ten. The material sequenced was Vbeta20-negative CD4+ T cells from blood. These receptors came from a male patient aged 45-60 years with chronic graft-versus-host disease. Part of the T cells may come from the graft donor.

The chain employs TRBV28 and TRBJ2-7; maybe TRBD1 (6 bases). Germline assignment: CDR1 MDHEN and CDR2 SYDVKM. This CDR3 spans 15 amino acids. Between the trimmed V and J ends, which lost 4 bases and 2 bases, there was a span of 15 bases. The CDR3: CASSSQQGKTYEQYF. CDR3 sequence (DNA): TGTGCCAGCAGTTCACAACAGGGAAAAACCTACGAGCAGTACTTC.

This clone was found a few times. The same CDR3 can be traced to other DNA sequences in this sample. This chain joins TRBV11-2 and TRBJ2-1; D is perhaps TRBD1 (5 bases). V was pared by 0 bases and J by 1 base, with 7 bases between. This CDR3 is 15 amino acids long. CDR1 is SGHAT, CDR2 FQNNGV, per germline. The CDR3 coding sequence is TGTGCCAGCAGCTTAGATAGGGGATCCTACAATGAGCAGTTCTTC. Translation: CASSLDRGSYNEQFF.

The chain employs TRBV5-4 and TRBJ2-5, with 10 bases lining up with TRBD1. Germline V gene sequence: CDR1 SGHNT, CDR2 YYREEE (reference sequence). Trimming took 4 bases from V and 2 from J; bases not matched to a gene: 8. The CDR3 loop spans 16 amino acids. The CDR3 spells CASSAPPGQGQETQYF. The CDR3 DNA follows: TGTGCCAGCAGCGCGCCTCCGGGACAGGGGCAAGAGACCCAGTACTTC.

This chain connects TRBV19 to TRBJ2-1, with D tentatively TRBD1 (6 bases). This CDR3 region has 16 residues. V was shortened by 7 bases and J by 10 bases, with 26 bases between the two germline ends. Per germline, CDR1 LNHDA and CDR2 SQIVND (reference sequence). CDR3 bases: TGTGCCAGTACCCCCTGGGGGCAGGGGCCCCAACGAGAGCAGTTCTTC. It specifies CASTPWGQGPQREQFF.

A few counts support this clone. The chain employs TRBV11-2 and TRBJ2-6; 8 nucleotides match TRBD2. With V trimmed by 6 bases and J by 4 bases, 14 bases remained unmatched. The CDR3 contains 18 residues. CDR1 and CDR2 (germline): SGHAT, FQNNGV. CDR3 nucleotides: TGTGCCAGCAGTTCAGTGGGCGGGGGGATCGACGGGGCCAACGTCCTGACTTTC. Translated, it gives CASSSVGGGIDGANVLTF. The full variable domain, completed using reference TRBV11-2 and TRBJ2-6, is EAGVAQSPRYKIIEKRQSVAFWCNPISGHATLYWYQQILGQGPKLLIQFQNNGVVDDSQLPKDRFSAERLKGVDSTLKIQPAKLEDSAVYLCASSSVGGGIDGANVLTFGAGSRLTVL.

This clone was picked up one time. The V gene is TRBV7-2, the J gene TRBJ1-2, with a tentative D call TRBD1 (6 bases). The germline CDR1 and CDR2 sequences are SGHTA and FQGNSA. The V end lost 0 bases, the J end lost 0 bases, and 14 bases lay between the germline ends. The CDR3 is made up of 17 amino acids. This chain's CDR3 is CASSLAGSGAANYGYTF. For the CDR3, the DNA is TGTGCCAGCAGCTTAGCGGGCTCAGGGGCAGCTAACTATGGCTACACCTTC.

This chain joins TRBV11-2 and TRBJ2-7, with D tentatively TRBD2 (6 bases). The CDR3 length is 14 residues. V was pared by 4 bases and J by 0 bases, with 10 bases between. Per the germline V gene, CDR1 is SGHAT and CDR2 is FQNNGV. The CDR3 loop reads CASSWAGSSYEQYF. The CDR3 region has the DNA TGTGCCAGCAGCTGGGCGGGATCCTCCTACGAGCAGTACTTC.

This chain joins TRBV6-6 and TRBJ1-2; D perhaps matches TRBD1 (5 bases). The CDR3 totals 14 residues. V dropped 2 bases and J dropped 5 bases, with 12 bases sitting between them. The germline gives CDR1 MNHNY, CDR2 SVGAGI (reference sequence). The CDR3 reads CASSYAGGGYGYTF. For the CDR3, the DNA is TGTGCCAGCAGTTACGCCGGGGGGGGGTATGGCTACACCTTC.

The rearrangement uses TRBV19 and TRBJ1-1; D may be TRBD1 (5 bases). V lost 0 bases to trimming and J lost 5 bases, with 19 bases between them. Germline CDR1 LNHDA, CDR2 SQIVND (reference sequence). The CDR3 sequence is 17 residues long. The CDR3 reads CASSIERHRRGWTEAFF. DNA for the CDR3: TGTGCCAGTAGTATAGAAAGGCACCGGCGGGGGTGGACTGAAGCTTTCTTT.

The rearrangement uses TRBV6-1 and TRBJ2-7, with D perhaps matching TRBD1 (6 bases). The ends were cut back, 3 bases at V and 3 bases at J, with 12 bases in the middle. The CDR3 runs to 14 residues. In germline, CDR1 is MNHNS, CDR2 SASEGT. In DNA form, the CDR3 reads TGTGCCAGCAGTGAGTCGGGACACGGCTACGAGCAGTACTTC. Its translation: CASSESGHGYEQYF.

The V call is TRBV27, the J call TRBJ2-3; 8 nucleotides line up with TRBD1. The CDR3 has 17 amino acids. J gave up 2 bases and V 7 bases, and 14 bases lay outside the gene matches. Germline V gives CDR1 MNHEY, CDR2 SMNVEV (reference sequence). CDR3 bases: TGTGCCAGCAAATCATGGGCGGACAGGGATGTCACAGATACGCAGTATTTT. It specifies CASKSWADRDVTDTQYF.

The chain employs TRBV7-3 and TRBJ2-5; possible D gene TRBD2, 6 bases. Germline CDR1 reads SGHTA; CDR2 reads FQGTGA. This CDR3 region has 14 residues. Trimming pared 5 bases from V and 5 bases from J, leaving 15 bases between. The CDR3 spells CASSDGAGGETQYF. Here the CDR3 DNA reads TGTGCCAGCAGCGACGGAGCGGGCGGGGAGACCCAGTACTTC.

This chain connects TRBV6-5 to TRBJ1-2; possible D gene TRBD1, 5 bases. V lost 0 bases to trimming and J lost 5 bases, with 16 bases between them. Germline loops: CDR1 MNHEY, CDR2 SVGAGI. The CDR3 runs to 16 residues. The CDR3 DNA is TGTGCCAGCAGTTACTCGTTATTAGGGGCGGAATATGGCTACACCTTC. The encoded protein is CASSYSLLGAEYGYTF.

This chain uses TRBV28 with TRBJ1-2; TRBD1 aligns across 11 bases. J gave up 5 bases and V 6 bases, and 11 bases lay outside the gene matches. This CDR3 has 16 residues. Germline lookup yields CDR1 MDHEN and CDR2 SYDVKM. CDR3 coding DNA: TGTGCCAGCAGGCAAACCATTGGACAGGGGGCTTATGGCTACACCTTC. Its translation is CASRQTIGQGAYGYTF.

The chain recombines TRBV28 with TRBJ2-6; TRBD1 matches 7 bases. The J segment lost 0 bases and the V segment lost 5 bases, leaving 4 bases of the junction unmatched. The CDR3 contains 16 residues. From germline, CDR1 is MDHEN and CDR2 SYDVKM. The CDR3 loop is CASSGDSYSGANVLTF. The DNA for the CDR3 is TGTGCCAGCAGTGGGGACAGTTACTCTGGGGCCAACGTCCTGACTTTC.

V usage is TRBV7-9 and J usage is TRBJ2-5, with D perhaps matching TRBD1 (6 bases). CDR1 SEHNR and CDR2 FQNEAQ come from the germline V gene (reference sequence). The ends were cut back, 5 bases at V and 5 bases at J, with 9 bases in the middle. This CDR3 region has 12 residues. CDR3 bases: TGTGCCAGCAGCCCCCAGGGGGAGACCCAGTACTTC. Its translation is CASSPQGETQYF.

This clone was seen only once. V gene TRBV19 combines with J gene TRBJ2-1; D might be TRBD2 (6 bases). CDR3 length equals 14 residues. Trimming removed 1 base from V and 10 bases from J, with 14 bases in between. Looked up from germline, CDR1 is LNHDA and CDR2 is SQIVND (reference sequence). The CDR3 loop is CASSIALSGPEQFF. Here the CDR3 DNA reads TGTGCCAGTAGTATAGCCCTAAGCGGGCCCGAGCAGTTCTTC.

This clone was seen only a few times. The chain has TRBV7-9 and TRBJ1-1; 7 nucleotides agree with TRBD1. Trimming cost V 1 base and J 11 bases; bases outside gene matches: 10. Germline loops: CDR1 SEHNR, CDR2 FQNEAQ (reference sequence). This CDR3 comprises 14 residues. In DNA form, the CDR3 reads TGTGCCAGCAGCTTAGGACAGGGTAGTGTGGGGGCTTTCTTT. Protein product: CASSLGQGSVGAFF.

This clone occurred a few times. The chain has TRBV10-2 and TRBJ2-7, with D tentatively TRBD2 (6 bases). Germline assignment: CDR1 WSHSY and CDR2 SAAADI. The length of the CDR3 is 15 residues. Trimming removed 0 bases at V and 4 bases at J, with 13 bases between. CDR3 DNA: TGCGCCAGCAGTGAGTCAACTAGCAATTCATACGAGCAGTACTTC. Amino acid sequence: CASSESTSNSYEQYF.

The rearrangement links TRBV9 to TRBJ2-5; 7 bases fit TRBD2. Trimming removed 4 bases from V and 1 base from J; junction bases left unmatched: 7. The length of the CDR3 is 15 residues. Germline V CDR1 and CDR2: SGDLS, YYNGEE. Here the CDR3 reads CASSSRLAAQETQYF. The CDR3 DNA follows: TGTGCCAGCAGCTCCAGACTAGCTGCCCAAGAGACCCAGTACTTC.

This chain connects TRBV4-1 to TRBJ2-6, with 9 bases that match TRBD1. V shed 3 bases and J 4 bases; nucleotides not matched to a gene: 4. Germline loops: CDR1 MGHRA, CDR2 YSYEKL. The CDR3 covers 16 residues. CDR3 in DNA: TGCGCCAGCAGCCAGGGACAGGGATCCGGGGCCAACGTCCTGACTTTC. Translating gives CASSQGQGSGANVLTF.

This clone is a singleton in its sample. The genes are TRBV19 and TRBJ2-4; a weak D match, TRBD2 (7 bases). The V and J ends lost 4 bases and 5 bases respectively, with 12 bases between them. CDR3 length: 14 amino acids. CDR1 is LNHDA and CDR2 is SQIVND in the germline V gene (reference sequence). The CDR3 DNA reads TGTGCCAGTAGTACAGGGGAGGGGGAAAACATTCAGTACTTC. Its protein is CASSTGEGENIQYF.

The genes are TRBV6-1 and TRBJ2-1, with a weak D call TRBD2 (6 bases). V lost 7 bases and J lost 4, with 17 bases in between. CDR1 MNHNS and CDR2 SASEGT come from the germline V gene. There are 15 residues in the CDR3. The CDR3 here is CASNWGVAKYNEQFF. DNA for the CDR3: TGTGCCAGCAATTGGGGGGTGGCTAAATACAATGAGCAGTTCTTC.

V is TRBV7-8 and J is TRBJ2-1; TRBD2 agrees at 8 bases. There are 18 residues in the CDR3. Unmatched junction bases numbered 14, after V lost 2 bases and J lost 5 bases. Germline lookup yields CDR1 SGHVS and CDR2 FQNEAQ. The CDR3 DNA is TGTGCCAGCAGCTTATCCTCTCGGCGGGGGGAGCGTGACAATGAGCAGTTCTTC. It codes for CASSLSSRRGERDNEQFF.